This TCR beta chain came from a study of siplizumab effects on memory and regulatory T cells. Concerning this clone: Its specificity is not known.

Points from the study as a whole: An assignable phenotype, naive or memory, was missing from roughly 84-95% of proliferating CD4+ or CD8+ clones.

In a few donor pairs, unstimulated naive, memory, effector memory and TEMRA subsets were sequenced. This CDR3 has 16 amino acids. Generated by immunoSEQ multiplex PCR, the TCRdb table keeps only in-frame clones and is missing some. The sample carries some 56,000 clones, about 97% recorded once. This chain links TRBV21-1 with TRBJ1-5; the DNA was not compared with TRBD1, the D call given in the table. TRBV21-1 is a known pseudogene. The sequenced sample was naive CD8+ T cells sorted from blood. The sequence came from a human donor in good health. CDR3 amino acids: CASSKMARDSFQPQHF. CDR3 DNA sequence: TGTGCCAGCAGCAAAATGGCGAGGGACAGCTTCCAGCCCCAGCATTTT.